This record covers a single TCR beta chain. What it recognizes is unknown. Distinct nucleotide sequences in the sample also encode this CDR3. Positive CCR7 selection of CD45RO-negative cells yielded the naive CD8 cells, and terminally differentiated effector memory CD45RA+ cells were excluded. Study processing details: ImmunoSEQ output held junction-only sequences without quality scores, so filtering differed. Generated by immunoSEQ multiplex PCR, the TCRdb table keeps only in-frame clones and is missing some. V and J calls and clone size are given by that table; D and trimming were obtained from the DNA. Among 2 million to 2.5 million clones, about 95% were seen once, and the ten largest hold about 1.1%. This specimen belongs to a study of shared clonotypes between healthy human individuals. Study-level information: CD4 naive and CD4 memory each took three plates per donor, while CD8 naive took two and CD8 memory one. Notes on the study in general: Estimated richness values were generally larger in naive subsets than in memory subsets. Naive CD4 clonotypes overlapped across a handful of donors at approximately 4.5%.

The receptor was derived from a man aged 18 to 35 in good health. The specimen sequenced was naive CD8+ T cells sorted from blood.

CDR3 in amino acids: CASSQGGRREQYF. The CDR3 DNA is TGCGCCAGCAGCCAAGGGGGGCGTCGGGAGCAGTACTTC. The chain carries TRBV4-1 and TRBJ2-7; tentatively, D is TRBD1 (6 bases). Germline CDR1 and CDR2: MGHRA and YSYEKL. This CDR3 has 13 amino acids. The germline V and J ends were trimmed by 1 base and 7 bases, with 11 bases remaining between them.